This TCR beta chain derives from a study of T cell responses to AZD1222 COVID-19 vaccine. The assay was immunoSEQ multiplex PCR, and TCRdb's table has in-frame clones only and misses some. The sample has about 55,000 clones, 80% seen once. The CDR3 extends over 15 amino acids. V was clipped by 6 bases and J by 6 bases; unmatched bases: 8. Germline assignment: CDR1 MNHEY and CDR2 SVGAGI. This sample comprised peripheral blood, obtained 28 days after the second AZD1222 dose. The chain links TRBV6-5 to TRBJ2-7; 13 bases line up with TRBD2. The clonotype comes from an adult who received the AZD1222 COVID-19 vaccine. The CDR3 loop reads CASSQKTSGRLEQYF. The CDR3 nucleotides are TGTGCCAGCAGCCAGAAGACTAGCGGGAGGCTCGAGCAGTACTTC.